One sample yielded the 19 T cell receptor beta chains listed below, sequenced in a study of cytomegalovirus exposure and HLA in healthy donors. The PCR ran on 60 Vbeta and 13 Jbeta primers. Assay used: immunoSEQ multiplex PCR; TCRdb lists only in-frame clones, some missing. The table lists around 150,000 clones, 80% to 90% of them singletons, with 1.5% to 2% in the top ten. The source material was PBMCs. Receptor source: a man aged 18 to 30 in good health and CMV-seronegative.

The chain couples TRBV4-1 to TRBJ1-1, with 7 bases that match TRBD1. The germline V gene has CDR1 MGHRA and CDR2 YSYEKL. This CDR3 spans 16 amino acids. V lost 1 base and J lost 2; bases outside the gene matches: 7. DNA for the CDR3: TGCGCCAGCAGCCAAGGAGGGGGCCGTTTTAACACTGAAGCTTTCTTT. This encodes CASSQGGGRFNTEAFF.

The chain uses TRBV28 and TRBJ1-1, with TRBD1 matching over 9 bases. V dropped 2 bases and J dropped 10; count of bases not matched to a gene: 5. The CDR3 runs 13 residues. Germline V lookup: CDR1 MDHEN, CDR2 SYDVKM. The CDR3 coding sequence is TGTGCCAGCAGTTTAGGGACAGGGTACCGAGCTTTCTTT. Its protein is CASSLGTGYRAFF.

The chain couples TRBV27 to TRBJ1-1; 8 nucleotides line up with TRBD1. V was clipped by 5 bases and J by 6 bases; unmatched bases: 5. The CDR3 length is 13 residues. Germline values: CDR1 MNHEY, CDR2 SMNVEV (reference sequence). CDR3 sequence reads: CASSRTGSAEAFF. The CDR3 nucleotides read TGTGCCAGCAGTCGGACAGGGAGCGCTGAAGCTTTCTTT.

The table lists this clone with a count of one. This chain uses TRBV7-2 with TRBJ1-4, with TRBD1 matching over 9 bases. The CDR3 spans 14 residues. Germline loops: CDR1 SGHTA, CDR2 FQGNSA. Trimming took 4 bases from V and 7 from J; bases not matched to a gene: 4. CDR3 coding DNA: TGTGCCAGCAGCTCCCCACAGGGGGCTGAAAAACTGTTTTTT. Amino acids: CASSSPQGAEKLFF.

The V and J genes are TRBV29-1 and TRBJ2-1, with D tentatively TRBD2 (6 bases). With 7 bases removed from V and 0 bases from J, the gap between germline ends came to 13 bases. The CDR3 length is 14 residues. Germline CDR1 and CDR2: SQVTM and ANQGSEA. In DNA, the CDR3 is TGCAGCGGGGCCGGGACTGTCTCCTACAATGAGCAGTTCTTC. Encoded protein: CSGAGTVSYNEQFF.

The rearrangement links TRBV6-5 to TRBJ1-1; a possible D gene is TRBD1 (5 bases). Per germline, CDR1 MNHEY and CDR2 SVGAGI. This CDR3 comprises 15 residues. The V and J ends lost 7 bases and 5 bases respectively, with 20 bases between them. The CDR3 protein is CASNRGGTTETEAFF. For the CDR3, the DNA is TGTGCCAGCAATCGTGGGGGGACCACGGAGACTGAAGCTTTCTTT.

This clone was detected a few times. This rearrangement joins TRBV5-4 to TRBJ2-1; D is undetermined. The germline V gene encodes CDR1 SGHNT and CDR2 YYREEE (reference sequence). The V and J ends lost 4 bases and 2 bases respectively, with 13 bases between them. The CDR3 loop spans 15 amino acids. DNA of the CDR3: TGTGCCAGCAGCGGGTCAGGCATCCCCTACAATGAGCAGTTCTTC. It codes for CASSGSGIPYNEQFF.

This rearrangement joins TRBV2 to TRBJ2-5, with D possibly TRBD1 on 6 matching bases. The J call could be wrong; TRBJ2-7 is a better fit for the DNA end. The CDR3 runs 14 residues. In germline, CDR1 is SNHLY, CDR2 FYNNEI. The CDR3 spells CASMPWDTAYEQYF. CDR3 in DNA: TGTGCCAGCATGCCCTGGGACACCGCCTACGAGCAGTACTTC.

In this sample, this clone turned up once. DNA for the CDR3: TGCGCCAGCAGCCAAGAACCAGGGGGTGGTGGTGAAAAACTGTTTTTT. Encoded protein: CASSQEPGGGGEKLFF. The chain links TRBV4-3 to TRBJ1-4; TRBD1 aligns across 7 bases. With V trimmed by 0 bases and J by 7 bases, 8 bases remained unmatched. The CDR3 loop spans 16 amino acids. Germline-derived CDR1 and CDR2 are LGHNA and YSLEER.

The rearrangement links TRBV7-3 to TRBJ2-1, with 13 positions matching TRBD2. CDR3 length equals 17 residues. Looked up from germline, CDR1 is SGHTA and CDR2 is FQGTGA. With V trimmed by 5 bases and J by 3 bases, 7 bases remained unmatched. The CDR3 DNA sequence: TGTGCCAGCAGCAGATTTGGGACTAGCGGGATCTACAATGAGCAGTTCTTC. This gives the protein CASSRFGTSGIYNEQFF.

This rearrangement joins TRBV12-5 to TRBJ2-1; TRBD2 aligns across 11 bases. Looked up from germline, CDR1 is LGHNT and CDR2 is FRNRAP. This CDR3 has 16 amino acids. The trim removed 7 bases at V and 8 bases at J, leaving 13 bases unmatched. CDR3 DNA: TGTGCTAGTGCGAACGTAGCGGGAGGGCCTTTGGATGAGCAGTTCTTC. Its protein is CASANVAGGPLDEQFF. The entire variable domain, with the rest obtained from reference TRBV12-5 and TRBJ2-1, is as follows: DARVTQTPRHKVTEMGQEVTMRCQPILGHNTVFWYRQTMMQGLELLAYFRNRAPLDDSGMPKDRFSAEMPDATLATLKIQPSEPRDSAVYFCASANVAGGPLDEQFFGPGTRLTVL.

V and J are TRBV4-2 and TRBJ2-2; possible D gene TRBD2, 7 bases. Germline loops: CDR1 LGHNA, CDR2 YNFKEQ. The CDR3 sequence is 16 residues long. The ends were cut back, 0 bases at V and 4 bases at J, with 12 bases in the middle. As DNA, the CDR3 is TGTGCCAGCAGCCAAGAGGGGGGGGCGCGCACCGGGGAGCTGTTTTTT. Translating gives CASSQEGGARTGELFF.

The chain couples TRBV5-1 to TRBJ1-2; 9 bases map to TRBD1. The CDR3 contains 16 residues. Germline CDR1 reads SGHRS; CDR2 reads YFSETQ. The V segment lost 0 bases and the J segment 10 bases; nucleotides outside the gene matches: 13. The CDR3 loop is CASSLAGQGRTDDYTF. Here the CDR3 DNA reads TGCGCCAGCAGCTTGGCGGGACAGGGCCGGACTGATGACTACACCTTC.

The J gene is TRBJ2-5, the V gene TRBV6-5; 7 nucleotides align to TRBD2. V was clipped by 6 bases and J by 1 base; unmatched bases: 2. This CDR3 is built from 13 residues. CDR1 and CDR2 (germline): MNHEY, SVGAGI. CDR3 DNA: TGTGCCAGCAGCCGGGGGGTCCAAGAGACCCAGTACTTC. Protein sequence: CASSRGVQETQYF.

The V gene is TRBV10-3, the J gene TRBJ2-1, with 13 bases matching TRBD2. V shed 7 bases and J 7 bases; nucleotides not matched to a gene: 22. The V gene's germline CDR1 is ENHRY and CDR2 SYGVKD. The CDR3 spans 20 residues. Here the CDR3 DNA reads TGTGCCATCACCAAACTGGGGACTAGCGGGACCCCTGGGCCCCTTAATGAGCAGTTCTTC. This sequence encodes CAITKLGTSGTPGPLNEQFF.

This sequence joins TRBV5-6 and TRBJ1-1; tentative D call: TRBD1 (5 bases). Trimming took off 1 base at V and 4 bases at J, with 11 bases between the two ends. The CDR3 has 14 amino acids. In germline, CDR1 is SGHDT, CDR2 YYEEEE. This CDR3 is CASSLSGGSTEAFF. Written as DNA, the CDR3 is TGTGCCAGCAGCTTGTCCGGGGGAAGCACTGAAGCTTTCTTT.

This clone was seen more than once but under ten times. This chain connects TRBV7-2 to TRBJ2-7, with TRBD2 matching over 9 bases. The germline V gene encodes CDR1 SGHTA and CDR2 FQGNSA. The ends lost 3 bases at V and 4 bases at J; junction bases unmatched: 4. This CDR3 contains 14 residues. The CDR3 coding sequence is TGTGCCAGCAGCTTTTGGCGGGGGGGTTACGAGCAGTACTTC. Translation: CASSFWRGGYEQYF.

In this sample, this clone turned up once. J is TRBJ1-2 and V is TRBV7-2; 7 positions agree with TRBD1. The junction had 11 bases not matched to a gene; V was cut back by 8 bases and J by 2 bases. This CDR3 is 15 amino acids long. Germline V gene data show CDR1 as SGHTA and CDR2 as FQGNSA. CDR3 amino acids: CASLRGQTLNYGYTF. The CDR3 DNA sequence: TGTGCCAGCCTAAGGGGACAGACACTAAACTATGGCTACACCTTC.

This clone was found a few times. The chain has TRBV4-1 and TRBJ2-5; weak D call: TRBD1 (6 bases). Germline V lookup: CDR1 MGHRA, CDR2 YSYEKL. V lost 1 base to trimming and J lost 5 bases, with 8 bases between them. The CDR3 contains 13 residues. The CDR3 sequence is CASSQVTGETQYF. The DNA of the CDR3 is TGCGCCAGCAGCCAAGTTACAGGGGAGACCCAGTACTTC.